Sequencing of this TCR beta chain was carried out in a study of T-cell reconstitution after alpha-beta-depleted transplantation in children. This clonotype has a handful of counts. Its specificity is not known. Researchers prepared the TCRbeta library using unique molecular identifiers, the study reports. TCRdb re-called the PCR reads with MiXCR, one entry per CDR3 protein. The repertoire consists of about 980,000 distinct CDR3 sequences, with roughly 31% occurring once and the leading ten covering about 28%. Study-level results: About two months after transplant, alpha-beta T cells reportedly came from several hundred expanded graft clones.

Per the germline V gene, CDR1 is MDHEN and CDR2 is SYDVKM. CDR3 size: 13 residues. Trimming pared 2 bases from V and 4 bases from J, leaving 6 bases between. Source: PBMCs, mostly from graft donor cells, taken 360 days after TCRalphabeta/CD19-depleted stem cell transplant. The J gene is TRBJ2-4, the V gene TRBV28, with D unresolved. This clonotype was obtained from a boy under three years old who had a stem cell transplant for SCID, so the T cells may come from the graft donor. The CDR3 here is CASSLPGKNIQYF. CDR3 nucleotides: TGTGCCAGCAGTTTACCTGGAAAAAACATTCAGTACTTC.